The 32 T cell receptor beta chains reported below all come from one sample, sequenced in a study of blood T cells in healthy people across ages. The authors ran a second PCR of roughly 6 to 12 cycles using a sample-barcoded 5' primer and a J-beta primer mix. TCRdb independently ran MiXCR on the 5' RACE reads; one entry per CDR3 protein. The table lists hundreds of thousands of distinct CDR3 sequences, approximately 53% of them singletons. Sequenced material: blood. These receptors were obtained from a man aged 35 to 55 in good health.

The rearrangement links TRBV7-9 to TRBJ2-1, with D perhaps given as TRBD1 or TRBD2 (5 bases each). CDR1 and CDR2 from the germline V gene are SEHNR and FQNEAQ (reference sequence). Trimming took off 6 bases at V and 4 bases at J, with 22 bases between the two ends. This CDR3 is 17 amino acids long. Here the CDR3 DNA reads TGTGCCAGCAGTTTCCACCCCGGGACCAGGAGATACAATGAGCAGTTCTTC. Translated, it gives CASSFHPGTRRYNEQFF.

The chain has TRBV12-5 and TRBJ2-5, with D tentatively TRBD1 (5 bases). Trimming stripped 0 bases from V and 11 bases from J, with 10 bases between. Germline V gives CDR1 LGHNT, CDR2 FRNRAP. The length of the CDR3 is 12 residues. CDR3 in amino acids: CASGLVRGRQYF. CDR3 coding DNA: TGTGCTAGTGGTTTGGTAAGGGGTCGGCAGTACTTC.

The chain recombines TRBV20-1 with TRBJ2-1, with 10 positions matching TRBD2. There are 14 residues in the CDR3. The germline V gene encodes CDR1 DFQATT and CDR2 SNEGSKA (reference sequence). Trimming took 3 bases from V and 7 from J; bases not matched to a gene: 6. The CDR3: CSARALAGINEQFF. DNA of the CDR3: TGCAGTGCTAGGGCACTAGCGGGGATAAATGAGCAGTTCTTC.

This clonotype was detected a few times. This chain connects TRBV21-1 to TRBJ2-5; no check of the table's D call, TRBD1, against the DNA was made. TRBV21-1 is designated a pseudogene. The CDR3 covers 20 residues. CDR3 bases: TGTGCCAGCAGCAACTTCGGGGGACAGGGGGTGACGTGGGAGCAAGAGACCCAGTACTTC. It encodes CASSNFGGQGVTWEQETQYF.

The gene calls are TRBV5-1 and TRBJ1-2, with 8 bases that match TRBD1. Unmatched junction bases numbered 8, after V lost 0 bases and J lost 7 bases. This CDR3 has 15 residues. Per the germline V gene, CDR1 is SGHRS and CDR2 is YFSETQ. CDR3 loop: CASSLEAGGSGGYTF. The CDR3 DNA is TGCGCCAGCAGCTTGGAGGCAGGGGGCTCTGGTGGCTACACCTTC. The variable domain in full, completed from reference TRBV5-1 and TRBJ1-2, reads KAGVTQTPRYLIKTRGQQVTLSCSPISGHRSVSWYQQTPGQGLQFLFEYFSETQRNKGNFPGRFSGRQFSNSRSEMNVSTLELGDSALYLCASSLEAGGSGGYTFGSGTRLTVV.

The chain uses TRBV10-3 and TRBJ2-3, with D hard to call. The CDR3 has 14 amino acids. Germline V gene sequence: CDR1 ENHRY, CDR2 SYGVKD. Trimming took 6 bases from V and 0 from J, leaving 10 bases between them. CDR3 in DNA: TGTGCCATCAGCGCCACTCTTAGCACAGATACGCAGTATTTT. Translating gives CAISATLSTDTQYF.

Only a few counts were recorded for this clonotype. The chain employs TRBV25-1 and TRBJ2-4; tentative D call: TRBD2 (5 bases). With the DNA end fitting TRBJ2-7 better, the J assignment may be wrong. This CDR3 is 12 amino acids long. Germline V gives CDR1 MGHDK, CDR2 SYGVNS. CDR3 nucleotides: TGTGCCACCCAGTGGGAGAAATACGAGCAGTACTTC. This encodes CATQWEKYEQYF.

This clonotype has more than one count but fewer than ten. This sequence joins TRBV7-2 and TRBJ2-6, with TRBD2 matching over 10 bases. This CDR3 spans 17 amino acids. Trimming cost V 2 bases and J 3 bases; bases outside gene matches: 4. Germline CDR1 and CDR2: SGHTA and FQGNSA. The CDR3 protein is CASSLRSGGGGANVLTF. CDR3 DNA sequence: TGTGCCAGCAGCTTAAGGAGCGGGGGGGGTGGGGCCAACGTCCTGACTTTC.

This clonotype was counted once. The chain has TRBV24-1 and TRBJ1-5; D is perhaps TRBD1 (5 bases). Trimming left V 7 bases short and J 2 bases short, with 11 bases between. The CDR3 consists of 14 residues. In germline, CDR1 is KGHDR, CDR2 SFDVKD. In nucleotides, the CDR3 is TGTGCCACCAGCCAGGGCGTGGGCAATCAGCCCCAGCATTTT. Its protein is CATSQGVGNQPQHF.

V usage is TRBV9 and J usage is TRBJ2-5; 10 bases line up with TRBD2. The last part of the DNA fits TRBJ2-7 better; the J call may be wrong. The CDR3 length is 18 residues. Germline loops: CDR1 SGDLS, CDR2 YYNGEE. The CDR3 sequence is CASSPSGLAGVNSYEQYF. CDR3 bases: TGTGCCAGCAGCCCAAGCGGCCTAGCGGGAGTGAACTCCTACGAGCAGTACTTC.

This clonotype was detected only a few times. The chain employs TRBV12-3 or TRBV12-4 and TRBJ2-1; tentative D call: TRBD1 (6 bases). V lost 6 bases and J 3 bases, leaving 15 bases between the germline ends. The CDR3 sequence is 15 residues long. The CDR3 sequence is CASSNPGTIYNEQFF. In DNA form, the CDR3 reads TGTGCCAGCAGCAATCCCGGGACAATCTACAATGAGCAGTTCTTC.

The chain couples TRBV28 to TRBJ1-2; 8 bases map to TRBD1. The CDR3 contains 13 residues. V shed 10 bases and J 3 bases; nucleotides not matched to a gene: 7. Germline V CDR1 and CDR2: MDHEN, SYDVKM. As DNA, the CDR3 is TGTGCCACCACTCAGGACAGGGACTATGGCTACACCTTC. Translated: CATTQDRDYGYTF.

The chain couples TRBV25-1 to TRBJ2-2; TRBD1 matches 7 bases. The CDR3 extends over 16 amino acids. V lost 3 bases, J lost 2 bases, and 6 bases stayed unmatched. Per the germline V gene, CDR1 is MGHDK and CDR2 is SYGVNS. For the CDR3, the DNA is TGTGCCAGCAGTGACATTGGGACAGTCAACACCGGGGAGCTGTTTTTT. Translated, it gives CASSDIGTVNTGELFF.

This clonotype appeared a few times. This chain joins TRBV4-3 and TRBJ2-3, with 12 bases lining up with TRBD1. After removal of 0 bases from V and 4 bases from J, the junction contained 8 bases not matched to a gene. Germline V lookup: CDR1 LGHNA, CDR2 YSLEER. This CDR3 is built from 18 residues. The chain's CDR3 is CASSQDMGQGAIADTQYF. In DNA form, the CDR3 reads TGCGCCAGCAGCCAAGATATGGGACAGGGGGCGATTGCAGATACGCAGTATTTT.

This clonotype was observed once. The chain uses TRBV28 and TRBJ1-5, with D maybe TRBD1 (6 bases). Trimming shortened V by 6 bases and J by 6 bases, and 18 bases separated the two germline ends. The CDR3 consists of 15 residues. The germline V gene has CDR1 MDHEN and CDR2 SYDVKM. This chain's CDR3 is CASSSGGQGSQPQHF. The CDR3, as DNA: TGTGCCAGCAGCTCGGGGGGGCAGGGCAGTCAGCCCCAGCATTTT.

The rearrangement links TRBV29-1 to TRBJ2-3; TRBD2 aligns across 7 bases. CDR1 is SQVTM and CDR2 is ANQGSEA in the germline V gene. V lost 4 bases to trimming and J lost 9 bases; unmatched junction nucleotides: 16. CDR3 length equals 15 residues. The CDR3 DNA follows: TGCAGCGTTGCGGTTGCGGCTAGCGGACTCGGGACGCAGTATTTT. Encoded protein: CSVAVAASGLGTQYF.

V gene TRBV12-3 or TRBV12-4 combines with J gene TRBJ2-5; TRBD1 agrees at 7 bases. The CDR3 has 15 amino acids. V gave up 1 base and J gave up 3 bases; unmatched junction bases: 5. Here the CDR3 DNA reads TGTGCCAGCAGTTTAGGAACAGGGGCTAAAGAGACCCAGTACTTC. Amino acid sequence: CASSLGTGAKETQYF.

Of note for this clonotype: One end of the junction fails to match germline, which may point to a read error. The V and J genes are TRBV12-3 or TRBV12-4 and TRBJ2-3; possible D gene TRBD2, 5 bases. This CDR3 has 13 amino acids. The CDR3 reads CASSLAYTDTQYF. CDR3 coding DNA: TGTGCCAGCAGTCTAGCCTACACAGATACGCAGTATTTT.

This chain connects TRBV7-3 to TRBJ2-7; 10 nucleotides match TRBD1. Germline V CDR1 and CDR2: SGHTA, FQGTGA. The CDR3 runs to 15 residues. After removal of 2 bases from V and 3 bases from J, the junction contained 4 bases not matched to a gene. This CDR3 is CASSLDRGPNYEQYF. The CDR3 DNA follows: TGTGCCAGCAGCTTAGACAGGGGGCCCAACTACGAGCAGTACTTC.

The chain is built from TRBV10-3 and TRBJ2-5, with 8 bases that match TRBD2. This CDR3 has 14 residues. In germline, CDR1 is ENHRY, CDR2 SYGVKD. The J segment lost 2 bases and the V segment lost 5 bases, leaving 4 bases of the junction unmatched. The CDR3 DNA reads as TGTGCCATCAGTCGCGGGGGGAATCAAGAGACCCAGTACTTC. This sequence encodes CAISRGGNQETQYF.

V is TRBV29-1 and J is TRBJ1-2, with no clear D. Deletions cut 4 bases from V and 0 bases from J, with 6 bases between. The CDR3 covers 12 residues. Per the germline V gene, CDR1 is SQVTM and CDR2 is ANQGSEA. Here the CDR3 DNA reads TGCAGCGTTGTGGATTCTAACTATGGCTACACCTTC. This translates into CSVVDSNYGYTF. Full variable domain (missing parts from reference TRBV29-1 and TRBJ1-2): SAVISQKPSRDICQRGTSLTIQCQVDSQVTMMFWYRQQPGQSLTLIATANQGSEATYESGFVIDKFPISRPNLTFSTLTVSNMSPEDSSIYLCSVVDSNYGYTFGSGTRLTVV.

The chain combines TRBV29-1 with TRBJ1-2, with a possible D match to TRBD1 (5 bases). Looked up from germline, CDR1 is SQVTM and CDR2 is ANQGSEA. Trimming took off 7 bases at V and 4 bases at J, with 13 bases between the two ends. The CDR3 has 12 amino acids. CDR3 in amino acids: CSADSGSYGYTF. The CDR3 DNA is TGCAGCGCCGACTCAGGGTCCTATGGCTACACCTTC.

The sample holds one count of this clonotype. The genes are TRBV15 and TRBJ2-5, with no clear D. V shed 0 bases and J shed 1 base, with 15 bases lying between them. Looked up from germline, CDR1 is LNHNV and CDR2 is YYDKDF (reference sequence). The CDR3 runs to 17 residues. CDR3 sequence reads: CATSRDGLRTPQETQYF. The CDR3 coding sequence is TGTGCCACCAGCAGAGATGGGTTACGGACCCCCCAAGAGACCCAGTACTTC.

This clonotype showed up just a few times. V usage is TRBV20-1 and J usage is TRBJ2-5; 8 nucleotides align to TRBD1. J gave up 4 bases and V 3 bases, and 7 bases lay outside the gene matches. The CDR3 totals 14 residues. CDR1 DFQATT and CDR2 SNEGSKA come from the germline V gene (reference sequence). CDR3 loop: CSARPTGAGETQYF. The CDR3 DNA reads as TGCAGTGCTAGGCCGACAGGGGCCGGAGAGACCCAGTACTTC.

The chain joins TRBV10-3 to TRBJ2-1, with 7 bases fitting TRBD2. The CDR3 spans 13 residues. Germline loops: CDR1 ENHRY, CDR2 SYGVKD. Trimming removed 8 bases from V and 3 bases from J; junction bases left unmatched: 4. The CDR3 bases are TGTGCCATCCTAGCGGCGGGCTACAATGAGCAGTTCTTC. Translation gives CAILAAGYNEQFF.

At least ten counts were recorded for this clonotype. The chain is built from TRBV28 and TRBJ2-7; D unclear. This CDR3 is built from 11 residues. The germline V and J ends were trimmed by 6 bases and 3 bases, with 6 bases remaining between them. The germline CDR1 and CDR2 sequences are MDHEN and SYDVKM. The CDR3: CASSLIYEQYF. The CDR3 bases are TGTGCCAGCAGCTTAATCTACGAGCAGTACTTC. Full variable domain (outside the CDR3, taken from reference TRBV28 and TRBJ2-7): DVKVTQSSRYLVKRTGEKVFLECVQDMDHENMFWYRQDPGLGLRLIYFSYDVKMKEKGDIPEGYSVSREKKERFSLILESASTNQTSMYLCASSLIYEQYFGPGTRLTVT.

The table lists this clonotype with a few counts. The chain employs TRBV29-1 and TRBJ2-2; D is undetermined. The CDR3 has 13 residues. Germline lookup yields CDR1 SQVTM and CDR2 ANQGSEA. Trimming left V 3 bases short and J 4 bases short, with 9 bases between. In DNA, the CDR3 is TGCAGCGTTGATGCGGCCCTCACCGGGGAGCTGTTTTTT. This gives the protein CSVDAALTGELFF.

The chain has TRBV27 and TRBJ1-4; D is perhaps TRBD1 (6 bases). The CDR3 is 14 amino acids. Per the germline V gene, CDR1 is MNHEY and CDR2 is SMNVEV (reference sequence). Trimming took off 8 bases at V and 8 bases at J, with 18 bases between the two ends. The CDR3, as DNA: TGTGCCAGCGGGCTGGGGGGCACCTCGGAAAAACTGTTTTTT. Translating gives CASGLGGTSEKLFF.

In its sample, this clonotype was seen once. V usage is TRBV27 and J usage is TRBJ1-6, with D possibly TRBD1 on 5 matching bases. The germline V gene encodes CDR1 MNHEY and CDR2 SMNVEV (reference sequence). This CDR3 contains 17 residues. Trimming removed 4 bases from V and 5 bases from J, with 18 bases in between. CDR3 loop: CASSSDRPMVNNSPLHF. The CDR3 DNA follows: TGTGCCAGCAGTTCAGACAGACCCATGGTGAATAATTCACCCCTCCACTTT.

The chain has TRBV3-1 and TRBJ2-5; TRBD2 aligns across 8 bases. The V and J ends lost 6 bases and 2 bases, in that order; junction bases with no gene match: 23. Germline V lookup: CDR1 LGHDT, CDR2 YNNKEL (reference sequence). The CDR3 covers 20 residues. The CDR3 spells CASSSLRREAGVGVQETQYF. The CDR3, as DNA: TGTGCCAGCAGTTCCCTCCGGAGGGAAGCGGGAGTGGGGGTACAAGAGACCCAGTACTTC.

This clonotype is labeled medium-sized (0.01 to 0.1%). This chain links TRBV7-9 with TRBJ2-1, with no clear D. Trimming left V 7 bases short and J 6 bases short, with 19 bases between. CDR3 length: 15 residues. The germline V gene has CDR1 SEHNR and CDR2 FQNEAQ (reference sequence). CDR3 bases: TGTGCCAGCACCCCCTCTGCCCCCACGGGCAATGAGCAGTTCTTC. Encoded protein: CASTPSAPTGNEQFF.

This clonotype was counted a single time. A read error is possible here, since a much larger clone lies one base away. The genes are TRBV9 and TRBJ1-2; D not certain. This CDR3 comprises 13 residues. CDR1 SGDLS and CDR2 YYNGEE come from the germline V gene. CDR3 sequence: CASSVVGSYGHTF. The CDR3 DNA reads as TGTGCCAGCAGCGTAGTGGGCAGTTATGGCCACACCTTC.